The 8 T cell receptor beta chains below were found in one sample sequenced in a study of blood T cell repertoires in COVID-19. Sequencing was performed with immunoSEQ multiplex PCR; in TCRdb, only in-frame clones are kept and a portion is missing. The table has around 190,000 clones, around 89% seen once. The source material was peripheral blood. These TCRs come from a man aged 18 to 29 who had recovered from COVID-19.

The V gene is TRBV4-3, the J gene TRBJ2-7, with 7 bases identical to TRBD1. Germline CDR1 is LGHNA and CDR2 is YSLEER. There are 15 residues in the CDR3. V lost 0 bases to trimming and J lost 4 bases; unmatched junction nucleotides: 6. DNA for the CDR3: TGCGCCAGCAGCCAAGAGGGGACAGTCTTATACGAGCAGTACTTC. The encoded protein is CASSQEGTVLYEQYF.

V is TRBV7-9 and J is TRBJ2-5, with D perhaps matching TRBD2 (6 bases). CDR3 length equals 13 residues. Trimming removed 5 bases from V and 0 bases from J, with 7 bases in between. Per the germline V gene, CDR1 is SEHNR and CDR2 is FQNEAQ (reference sequence). CDR3 bases: TGTGCCAGCAGCCGCGGGAACCAAGAGACCCAGTACTTC. This codes for CASSRGNQETQYF.

The V and J genes are TRBV29-1 and TRBJ1-1; no reliable D call. CDR1 and CDR2 (germline): SQVTM, ANQGSEA. The CDR3 extends over 14 amino acids. V was clipped by 5 bases and J by 5 bases, with 18 bases between them. This CDR3 is CSVLNAGIGTEAFF. DNA for the CDR3: TGCAGCGTTTTGAACGCGGGCATAGGGACTGAAGCTTTCTTT.

The CDR3 nucleotides read TGTGCCAGCACCGCCCGGGAGAACTATGGCTACACCTTC. Amino acid sequence: CASTARENYGYTF. The chain uses TRBV12-3 or TRBV12-4 and TRBJ1-2; D call uncertain. There are 13 residues in the CDR3. V shed 7 bases and J shed 2 bases, with 11 bases lying between them.

The V gene is TRBV19, the J gene TRBJ1-2; 12 bases match TRBD1. CDR1 is LNHDA and CDR2 is SQIVND in the germline V gene (reference sequence). The length of the CDR3 is 16 residues. With V trimmed by 4 bases and J by 8 bases, 11 bases remained unmatched. The CDR3 DNA sequence: TGTGCCAGTAGTAGTAGCCGGGACAGGGGGCTTGGCGGCTACACCTTC. It codes for CASSSSRDRGLGGYTF.

This clone appeared a few times. V usage is TRBV2 and J usage is TRBJ1-6; tentative D call: TRBD1 (5 bases). V was pared by 7 bases and J by 9 bases, with 19 bases between. Germline V gene lookup returns CDR1 SNHLY and CDR2 FYNNEI. The length of the CDR3 is 15 residues. CDR3 nucleotides: TGTGCCAGCACCTTACAGGAGGGAGTAGGTTCACCCCTCCACTTT. Encoded protein: CASTLQEGVGSPLHF.

The chain recombines TRBV4-1 with TRBJ1-1; perhaps TRBD1 as D (6 bases). Germline lookup yields CDR1 MGHRA and CDR2 YSYEKL. Trimming cost V 4 bases and J 6 bases, with 18 bases left between them. This CDR3 has 15 amino acids. The CDR3 coding sequence is TGCGCCAGCAGCCGTAATTCACAGGGTCGTGCTGAAGCTTTCTTT. Translation gives CASSRNSQGRAEAFF.

This rearrangement joins TRBV28 to TRBJ2-7, with TRBD2 identical over 15 bases. The CDR3 contains 18 residues. V lost 6 bases and J lost 4; bases outside the gene matches: 13. Germline assignment: CDR1 MDHEN and CDR2 SYDVKM. The CDR3 coding sequence is TGTGCCAGCAGAAGAGCCGGGACTAGCGGGAGGAAGGGTTACGAGCAGTACTTC. Translated: CASRRAGTSGRKGYEQYF. The full variable domain, its missing parts supplied by reference TRBV28 and TRBJ2-7, is DVKVTQSSRYLVKRTGEKVFLECVQDMDHENMFWYRQDPGLGLRLIYFSYDVKMKEKGDIPEGYSVSREKKERFSLILESASTNQTSMYLCASRRAGTSGRKGYEQYFGPGTRLTVT.